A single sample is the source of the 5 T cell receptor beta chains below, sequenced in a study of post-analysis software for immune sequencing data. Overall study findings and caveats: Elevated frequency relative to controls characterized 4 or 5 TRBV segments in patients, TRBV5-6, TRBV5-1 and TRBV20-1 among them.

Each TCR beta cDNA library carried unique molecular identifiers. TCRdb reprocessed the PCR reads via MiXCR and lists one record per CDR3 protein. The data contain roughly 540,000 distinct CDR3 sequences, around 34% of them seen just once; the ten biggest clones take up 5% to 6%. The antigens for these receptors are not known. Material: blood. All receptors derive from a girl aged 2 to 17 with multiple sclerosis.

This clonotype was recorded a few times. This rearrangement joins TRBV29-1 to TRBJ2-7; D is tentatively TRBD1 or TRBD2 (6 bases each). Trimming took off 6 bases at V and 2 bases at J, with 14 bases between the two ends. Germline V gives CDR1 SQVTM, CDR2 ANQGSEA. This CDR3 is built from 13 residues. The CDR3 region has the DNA TGCAGCGTCGCGGTGGGGGGCACCTACGAGCAGTACTTC. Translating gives CSVAVGGTYEQYF.

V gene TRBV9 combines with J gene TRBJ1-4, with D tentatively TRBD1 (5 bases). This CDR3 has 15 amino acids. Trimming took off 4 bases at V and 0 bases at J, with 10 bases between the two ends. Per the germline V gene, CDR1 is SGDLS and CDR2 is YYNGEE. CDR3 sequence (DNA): TGTGCCAGCAGCACGACAGACACAACTAATGAAAAACTGTTTTTT. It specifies CASSTTDTTNEKLFF.

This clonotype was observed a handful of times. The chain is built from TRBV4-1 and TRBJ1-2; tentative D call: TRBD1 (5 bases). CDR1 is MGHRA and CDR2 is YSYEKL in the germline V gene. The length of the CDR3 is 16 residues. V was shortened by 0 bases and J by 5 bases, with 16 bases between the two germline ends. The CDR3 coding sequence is TGCGCCAGCAGCCAAGATAAGGTGACAGAAGCTTATGGCTACACCTTC. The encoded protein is CASSQDKVTEAYGYTF.

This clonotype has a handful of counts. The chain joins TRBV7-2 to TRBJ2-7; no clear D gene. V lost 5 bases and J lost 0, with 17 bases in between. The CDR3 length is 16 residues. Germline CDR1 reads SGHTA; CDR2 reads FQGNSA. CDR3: CASSPQGLVTSYEQYF. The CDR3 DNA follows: TGTGCCAGCAGCCCCCAAGGGCTAGTCACCTCCTACGAGCAGTACTTC.

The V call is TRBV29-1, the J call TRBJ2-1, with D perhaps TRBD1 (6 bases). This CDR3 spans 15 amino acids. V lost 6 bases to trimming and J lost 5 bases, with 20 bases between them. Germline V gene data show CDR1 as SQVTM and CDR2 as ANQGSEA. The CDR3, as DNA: TGCAGCGTCAATCTCTGGACAGAAGTTAACAATGAGCAGTTCTTC. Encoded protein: CSVNLWTEVNNEQFF.